Following are 7 T cell receptor beta chains from one sample sequenced in a study of cytomegalovirus exposure and HLA in healthy donors. 13 Jbeta primers and 60 Vbeta primers were used for the PCR. Profiled with immunoSEQ multiplex PCR; TCRdb holds only in-frame clones, not every one. In the table there are approximately 190,000 clones, over 65% of which are singletons. Sequencing input: PBMCs. These receptors were taken from a woman aged 45-65 years in good health and CMV-seropositive.

A remark on this clone: Likely a read error: the CDR3 ends without its conserved phenylalanine or tryptophan. The chain carries TRBV5-6 and TRBJ1-5; D is unclear. CDR3 length: 15 residues. Germline V gene sequence: CDR1 SGHDT, CDR2 YYEEEE. In DNA, the CDR3 is TGTGCCAGTAGCTCGACTCAGTTTAGCAATCAGCCCCAGCATTCT. Its translation: CASSSTQFSNQPQHS.

The chain uses TRBV29-1 and TRBJ1-1, with 7 positions matching TRBD1. Unmatched junction bases numbered 2, after V lost 5 bases and J lost 5 bases. There are 11 residues in the CDR3. The germline V gene has CDR1 SQVTM and CDR2 ANQGSEA. The chain's CDR3 is CSVYRGTEAFF. The CDR3 DNA follows: TGCAGCGTTTACAGGGGAACTGAAGCTTTCTTT.

In nucleotides, the CDR3 is TGTGCCAGCAGCATCCGGGACAGCAGACCGACACTAGCCAAAAACATTCAGTACTTC. Translating it yields CASSIRDSRPTLAKNIQYF. V usage is TRBV5-5 and J usage is TRBJ2-4, with 7 bases that match TRBD1. V trimming: 4 bases; J trimming: 0 bases; junction bases outside the gene matches: 16. Looked up from germline, CDR1 is SGHKS and CDR2 is YYEKEE (reference sequence). The CDR3 covers 19 residues.

This sequence joins TRBV6-6 and TRBJ1-5; 12 bases map to TRBD1. The V and J ends lost 5 bases and 9 bases, in that order; junction bases with no gene match: 8. Germline loops: CDR1 MNHNY, CDR2 SVGAGI (reference sequence). This CDR3 spans 15 amino acids. The CDR3 sequence is CASSPGTGGDRPQHF. CDR3 DNA: TGTGCCAGCAGTCCCGGGACAGGGGGCGATCGGCCCCAGCATTTT.

CDR3 coding DNA: TGCGCCAGCAGCTTGGGGACTAGCGGGGGGGTCTACAATGAGCAGTTCTTC. Amino acids: CASSLGTSGGVYNEQFF. The chain carries TRBV5-1 and TRBJ2-1, with 15 nucleotides matching TRBD2. The J segment lost 3 bases and the V segment lost 0 bases, leaving 1 base of the junction unmatched. This CDR3 comprises 17 residues. CDR1 is SGHRS, CDR2 YFSETQ, per germline.

The chain combines TRBV6-6 with TRBJ1-2, with a tentative D call TRBD1 (5 bases). Trimming took off 0 bases at V and 8 bases at J, with 13 bases between the two ends. The CDR3 spans 14 residues. Looked up from germline, CDR1 is MNHNY and CDR2 is SVGAGI (reference sequence). The CDR3 DNA is TGTGCCAGCAGTTACTCGAAGGGCAGGGTCGGCTACACCTTC. Its translation: CASSYSKGRVGYTF.

A single count supports this clone. The rearrangement links TRBV30 to TRBJ1-1; D not certain. The CDR3 contains 14 residues. The germline V gene has CDR1 GTSNPN and CDR2 SVGIG (reference sequence). Trimming removed 2 bases from V and 1 base from J, with 11 bases in between. CDR3 coding DNA: TGTGCCTGGAGTACCGGGCGGGGGAACACTGAAGCTTTCTTT. Protein sequence: CAWSTGRGNTEAFF.